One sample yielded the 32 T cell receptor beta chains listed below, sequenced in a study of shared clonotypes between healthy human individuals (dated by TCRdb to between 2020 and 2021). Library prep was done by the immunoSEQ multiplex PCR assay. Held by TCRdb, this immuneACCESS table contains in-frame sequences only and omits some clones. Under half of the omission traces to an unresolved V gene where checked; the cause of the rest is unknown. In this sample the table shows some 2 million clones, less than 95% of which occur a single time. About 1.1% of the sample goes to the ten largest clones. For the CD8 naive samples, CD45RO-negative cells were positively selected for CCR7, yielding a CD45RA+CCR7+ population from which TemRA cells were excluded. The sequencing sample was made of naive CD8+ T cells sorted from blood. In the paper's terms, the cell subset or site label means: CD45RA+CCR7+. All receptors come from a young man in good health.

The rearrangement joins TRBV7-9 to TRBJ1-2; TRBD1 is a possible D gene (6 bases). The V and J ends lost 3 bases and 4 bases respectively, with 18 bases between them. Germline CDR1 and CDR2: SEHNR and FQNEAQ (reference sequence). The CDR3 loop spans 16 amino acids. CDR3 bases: TGTGCCAGCAGCTTTGAGGGGGATAGGGTCAGCTATGGCTACACCTTC. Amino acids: CASSFEGDRVSYGYTF.

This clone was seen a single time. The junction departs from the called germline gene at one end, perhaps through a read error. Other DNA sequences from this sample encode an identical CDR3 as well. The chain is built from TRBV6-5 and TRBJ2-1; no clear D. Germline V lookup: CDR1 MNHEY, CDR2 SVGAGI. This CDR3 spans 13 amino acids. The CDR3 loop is CASSYSGYNEQFF. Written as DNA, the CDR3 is TGTGCCAGCAGCTACTCGGGCTACAATGAGCAGTTCTTC.

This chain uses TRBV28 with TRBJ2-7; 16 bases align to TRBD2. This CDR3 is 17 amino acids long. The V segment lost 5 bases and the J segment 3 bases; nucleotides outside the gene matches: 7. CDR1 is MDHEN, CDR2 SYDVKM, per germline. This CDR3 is CASSQGLAGGPGYEQYF. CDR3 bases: TGTGCCAGCAGTCAGGGACTAGCGGGAGGGCCTGGCTACGAGCAGTACTTC.

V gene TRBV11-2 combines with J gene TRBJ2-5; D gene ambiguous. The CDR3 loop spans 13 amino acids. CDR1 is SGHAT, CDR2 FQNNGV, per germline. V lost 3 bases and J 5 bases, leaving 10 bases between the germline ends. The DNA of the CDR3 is TGTGCCAGCAGCTTTGGACCGTCGGAGACCCAGTACTTC. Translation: CASSFGPSETQYF.

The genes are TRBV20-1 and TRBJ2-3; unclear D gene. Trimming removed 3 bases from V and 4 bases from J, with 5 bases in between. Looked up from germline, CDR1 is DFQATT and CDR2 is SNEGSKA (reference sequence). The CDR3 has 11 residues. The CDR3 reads CSARSADTQYF. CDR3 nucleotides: TGCAGTGCTAGGTCGGCAGATACGCAGTATTTT.

The CDR3: CAISGTVYNSPLHF. The DNA for the CDR3 is TGTGCCATCAGTGGGACTGTATATAATTCACCCCTCCACTTT. V is TRBV10-3 and J is TRBJ1-6, with D hard to call. This CDR3 contains 14 residues. V was shortened by 4 bases and J by 4 bases, with 8 bases between the two germline ends. The V gene's germline CDR1 is ENHRY and CDR2 SYGVKD.

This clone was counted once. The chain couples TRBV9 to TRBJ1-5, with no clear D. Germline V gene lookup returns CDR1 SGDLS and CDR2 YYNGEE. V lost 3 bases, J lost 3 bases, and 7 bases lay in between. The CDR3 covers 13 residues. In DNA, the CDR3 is TGTGCCAGCAGCGCGGCCCCCAATCAGCCCCAGCATTTT. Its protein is CASSAAPNQPQHF.

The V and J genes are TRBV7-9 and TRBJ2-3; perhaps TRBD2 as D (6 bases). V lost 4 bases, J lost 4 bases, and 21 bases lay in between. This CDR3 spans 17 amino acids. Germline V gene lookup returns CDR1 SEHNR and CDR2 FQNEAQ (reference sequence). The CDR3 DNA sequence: TGTGCCAGCAGCTCCCCTTCTTACGCTAGCGAAGCAGATACGCAGTATTTT. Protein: CASSSPSYASEADTQYF.

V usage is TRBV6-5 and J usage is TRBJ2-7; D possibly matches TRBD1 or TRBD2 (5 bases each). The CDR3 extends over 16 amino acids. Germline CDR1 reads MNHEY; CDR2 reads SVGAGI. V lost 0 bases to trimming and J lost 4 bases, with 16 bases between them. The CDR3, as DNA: TGTGCCAGCAGTTACTCGAGTGGGGGAATTGGATACGAGCAGTACTTC. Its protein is CASSYSSGGIGYEQYF.

Here the CDR3 DNA reads TGTGCCTGGAGTACCGGGAGTAGCACAGATACGCAGTATTTT. It specifies CAWSTGSSTDTQYF. The V gene is TRBV30, the J gene TRBJ2-3; D perhaps matches TRBD2 (6 bases). The CDR3 contains 14 residues. V lost 2 bases and J 0 bases, leaving 9 bases between the germline ends. Per the germline V gene, CDR1 is GTSNPN and CDR2 is SVGIG (reference sequence).

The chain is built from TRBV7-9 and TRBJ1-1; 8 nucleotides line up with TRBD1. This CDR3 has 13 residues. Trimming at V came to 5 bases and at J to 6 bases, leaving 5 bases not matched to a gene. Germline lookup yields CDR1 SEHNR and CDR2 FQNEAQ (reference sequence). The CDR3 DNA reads TGTGCCAGCAGCCCACAGGGGGGGGCTGAAGCTTTCTTT. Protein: CASSPQGGAEAFF.

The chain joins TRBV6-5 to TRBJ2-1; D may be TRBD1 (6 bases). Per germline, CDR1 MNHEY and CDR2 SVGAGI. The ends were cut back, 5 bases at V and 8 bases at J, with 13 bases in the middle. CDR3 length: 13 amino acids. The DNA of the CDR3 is TGTGCCAGCAGTCCAACCAAGGGGGATGAGCAGTTCTTC. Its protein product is CASSPTKGDEQFF.

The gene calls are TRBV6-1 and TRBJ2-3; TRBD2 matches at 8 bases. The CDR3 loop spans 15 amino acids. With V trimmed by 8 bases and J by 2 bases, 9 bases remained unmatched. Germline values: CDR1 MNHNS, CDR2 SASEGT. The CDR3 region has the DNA TGTGCCAGCTGCGTGGGCGGGGGGAACACAGATACGCAGTATTTT. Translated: CASCVGGGNTDTQYF.

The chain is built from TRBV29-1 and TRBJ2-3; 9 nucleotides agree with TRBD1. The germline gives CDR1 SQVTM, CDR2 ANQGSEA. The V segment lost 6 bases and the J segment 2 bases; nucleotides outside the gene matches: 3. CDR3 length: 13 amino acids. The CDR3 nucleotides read TGCAGCGTGGGACAGGGATACACAGATACGCAGTATTTT. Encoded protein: CSVGQGYTDTQYF.

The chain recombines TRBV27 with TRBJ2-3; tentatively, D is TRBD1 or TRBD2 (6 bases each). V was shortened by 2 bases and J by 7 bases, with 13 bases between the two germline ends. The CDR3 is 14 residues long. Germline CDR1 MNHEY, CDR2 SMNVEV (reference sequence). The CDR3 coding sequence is TGTGCCAGCAGTTTAAGGGGGGTGGGCAATACGCAGTATTTT. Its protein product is CASSLRGVGNTQYF.

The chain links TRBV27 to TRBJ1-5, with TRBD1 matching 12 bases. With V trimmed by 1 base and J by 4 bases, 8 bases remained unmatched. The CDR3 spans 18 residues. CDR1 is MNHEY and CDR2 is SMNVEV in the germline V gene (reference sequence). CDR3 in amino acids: CASSLLGTGGLSNQPQHF. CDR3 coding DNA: TGTGCCAGCAGTTTATTGGGGACAGGGGGCTTATCAAATCAGCCCCAGCATTTT.

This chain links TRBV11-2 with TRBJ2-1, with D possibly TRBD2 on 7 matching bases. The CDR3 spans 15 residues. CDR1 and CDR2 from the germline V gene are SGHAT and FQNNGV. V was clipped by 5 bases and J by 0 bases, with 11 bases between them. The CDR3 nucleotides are TGTGCCAGCAGCGGAGGGGGGGCCTCCTACAATGAGCAGTTCTTC. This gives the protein CASSGGGASYNEQFF.

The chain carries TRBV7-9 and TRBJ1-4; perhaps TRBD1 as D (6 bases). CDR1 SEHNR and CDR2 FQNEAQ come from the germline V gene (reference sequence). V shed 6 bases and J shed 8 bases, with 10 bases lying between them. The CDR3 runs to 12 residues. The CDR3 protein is CASRGGEEKLFF. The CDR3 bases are TGTGCCAGCAGAGGGGGAGAGGAAAAACTGTTTTTT.

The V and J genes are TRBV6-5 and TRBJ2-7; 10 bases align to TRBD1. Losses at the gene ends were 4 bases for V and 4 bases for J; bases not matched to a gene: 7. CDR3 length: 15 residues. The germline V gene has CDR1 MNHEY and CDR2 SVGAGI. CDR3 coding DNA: TGTGCCAGCAGTTCTCGGGGGACAGGGGAATACGAGCAGTACTTC. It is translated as CASSSRGTGEYEQYF.

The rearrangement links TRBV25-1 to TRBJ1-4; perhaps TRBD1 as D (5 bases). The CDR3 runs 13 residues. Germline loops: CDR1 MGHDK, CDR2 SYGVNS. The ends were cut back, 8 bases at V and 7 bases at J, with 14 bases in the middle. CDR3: CASEVGGGEKLFF. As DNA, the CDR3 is TGTGCCAGCGAAGTGGGGGGTGGTGAAAAACTGTTTTTT.

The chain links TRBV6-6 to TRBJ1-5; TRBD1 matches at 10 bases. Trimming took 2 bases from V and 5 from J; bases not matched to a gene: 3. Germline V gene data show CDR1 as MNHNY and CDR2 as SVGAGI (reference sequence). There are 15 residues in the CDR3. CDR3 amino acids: CASSYTGTGDQPQHF. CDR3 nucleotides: TGTGCCAGCAGTTACACCGGGACAGGGGATCAGCCCCAGCATTTT.

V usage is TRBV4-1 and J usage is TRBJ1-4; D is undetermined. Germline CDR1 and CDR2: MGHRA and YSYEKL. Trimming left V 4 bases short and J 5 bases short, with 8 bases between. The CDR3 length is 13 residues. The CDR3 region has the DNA TGCGCCAGCAGCCTGAGGATAAATGAAAAACTGTTTTTT. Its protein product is CASSLRINEKLFF.

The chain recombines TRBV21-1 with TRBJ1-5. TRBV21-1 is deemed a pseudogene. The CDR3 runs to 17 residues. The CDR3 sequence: CASSRRTEGSSHQPQHF. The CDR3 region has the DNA TGTGCCAGCAGCAGACGCACAGAGGGATCCAGCCATCAGCCCCAGCATTTT.

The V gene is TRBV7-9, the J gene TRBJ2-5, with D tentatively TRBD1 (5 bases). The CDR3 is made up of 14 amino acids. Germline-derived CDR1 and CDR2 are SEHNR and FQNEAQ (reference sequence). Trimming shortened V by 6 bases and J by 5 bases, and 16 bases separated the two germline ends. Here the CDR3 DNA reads TGTGCCAGCAGTCTCTCGACAGTCTGGGAGACCCAGTACTTC. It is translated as CASSLSTVWETQYF.

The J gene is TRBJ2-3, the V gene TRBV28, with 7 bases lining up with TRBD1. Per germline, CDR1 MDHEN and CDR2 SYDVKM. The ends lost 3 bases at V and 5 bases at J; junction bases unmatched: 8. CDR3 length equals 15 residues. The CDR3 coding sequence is TGTGCCAGCAGTTTTCCCGGGACAGTGGAAGATACGCAGTATTTT. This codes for CASSFPGTVEDTQYF.

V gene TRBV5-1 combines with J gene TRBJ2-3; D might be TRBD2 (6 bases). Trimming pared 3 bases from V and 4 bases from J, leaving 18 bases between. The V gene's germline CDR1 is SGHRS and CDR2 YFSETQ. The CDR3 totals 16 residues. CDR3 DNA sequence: TGCGCCAGCAGCTCGCTAACCGCTGGAGGGGCAGATACGCAGTATTTT. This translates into CASSSLTAGGADTQYF. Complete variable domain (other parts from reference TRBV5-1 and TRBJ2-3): KAGVTQTPRYLIKTRGQQVTLSCSPISGHRSVSWYQQTPGQGLQFLFEYFSETQRNKGNFPGRFSGRQFSNSRSEMNVSTLELGDSALYLCASSSLTAGGADTQYFGPGTRLTVL.

The CDR3 DNA reads as TGTGCCAGCGAATTTCGGACAGGGGCGGGCGGCTACACCTTC. As protein: CASEFRTGAGGYTF. V usage is TRBV6-6 and J usage is TRBJ1-2, with 9 bases fitting TRBD1. V shed 8 bases, J shed 8 bases, and the junction held 12 bases outside the gene matches. Germline V gene lookup returns CDR1 MNHNY and CDR2 SVGAGI (reference sequence). The CDR3 spans 14 residues.

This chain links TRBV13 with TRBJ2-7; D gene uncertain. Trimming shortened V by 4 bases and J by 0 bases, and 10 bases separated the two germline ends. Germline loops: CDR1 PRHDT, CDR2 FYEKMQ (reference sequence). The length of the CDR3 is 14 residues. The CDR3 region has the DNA TGTGCCAGCAGCTCCTCCACGAGCTCCTACGAGCAGTACTTC. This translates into CASSSSTSSYEQYF.

The CDR3 region has the DNA TGCAGCGTTGAAGACCCTAGTAGCGGGACTCGGTTCTTC. This gives the protein CSVEDPSSGTRFF. V usage is TRBV29-1 and J usage is TRBJ2-1; 8 nucleotides line up with TRBD2. The CDR3 runs to 13 residues. CDR1 and CDR2 from the germline V gene are SQVTM and ANQGSEA. V was pared by 0 bases and J by 15 bases, with 10 bases of the junction left unmatched.

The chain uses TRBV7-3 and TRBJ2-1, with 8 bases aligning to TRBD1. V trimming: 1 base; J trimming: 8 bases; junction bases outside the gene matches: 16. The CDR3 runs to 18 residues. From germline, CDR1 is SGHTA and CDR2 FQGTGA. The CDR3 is CASSLMVLQGERGDEQFF. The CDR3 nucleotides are TGTGCCAGCAGCTTAATGGTGTTACAGGGGGAGAGGGGAGATGAGCAGTTCTTC.

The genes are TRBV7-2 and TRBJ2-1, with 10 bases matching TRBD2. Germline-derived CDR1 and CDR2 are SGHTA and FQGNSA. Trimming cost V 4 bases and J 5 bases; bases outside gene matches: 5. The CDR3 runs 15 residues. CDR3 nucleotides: TGTGCCAGCAGCTGGACTAGCGGAGGGAACAATGAGCAGTTCTTC. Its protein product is CASSWTSGGNNEQFF.

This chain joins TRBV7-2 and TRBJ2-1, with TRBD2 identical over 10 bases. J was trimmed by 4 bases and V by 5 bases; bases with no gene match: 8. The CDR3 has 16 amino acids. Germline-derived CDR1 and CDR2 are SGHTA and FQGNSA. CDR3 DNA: TGTGCCAGCAGCCCCCAAGGACTAGCGGTTTACAATGAGCAGTTCTTC. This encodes CASSPQGLAVYNEQFF.